This T cell receptor beta chain originates from a study of low-dose radiotherapy and immunotherapy resistance in tumors (dated by TCRdb to between 2021 and 2023). General notes on the study: Patients in Cohort 1 were given 0.5 Gy per fraction every 2 weeks, and the prescribed total PTV dose was 6.5 Gy. Aspirin 300 mg was taken orally once daily by patients for four cycles, starting on cycle 1 day 1. Patients in Cohort 2 were given 1 Gy per fraction every two weeks, for a total of 13 Gy across 26 weeks. Randomization of trial participants into treatment groups was not performed. The translational analysis covered eight patients: three from the first dose cohort and the first five from the second dose cohort. Nivolumab was administered intravenously as a 240 mg flat dose every two weeks, and ipilimumab was administered intravenously at 1 mg/kg every six weeks. Every two weeks, patients got intravenous cyclophosphamide at 200 mg/m2, given one day ahead of each radiation and immunotherapy administration.

The meaning of the sample's time point label: after trial treatment. The treatment or condition label for this specimen denotes: LDRT plus nivolumab, ipilimumab, low-dose cyclophosphamide and aspirin (RACIN trial). Donors were enrolled in RACIN, a single-arm phase I dose-escalation trial combining nivolumab, ipilimumab, aspirin, low-dose cyclophosphamide and low-dose radiotherapy. Patients were eligible if they had advanced solid tumors that were TIL-negative. This clonotype was counted once. Its antigen is currently not known. No base quality values were provided; no much bigger clone lies one nucleotide off. A lone read gives weak evidence. The sequencer listed for this sample is Illumina HiSeq 2500. First-strand cDNA was synthesized with Superscript III and a set of TRAV- and TRBV-specific primers, covering both TCRalpha and TCRbeta chains. TCRs were amplified with Phusion for about 20 PCR cycles using a constant-region primer together with the adapter attached to the V primers. Isolated mRNA was amplified with the MessageAmp II aRNA Amplification Kit, using a roughly 17-hour in vitro transcription at 37°C. mRNA for TCR sequencing was isolated with the Dynabeads mRNA DIRECT Purification Kit. Indexed Illumina adapters were added in a second Phusion PCR of 20 to 25 cycles, and the PCR products were purified with AMPure XP beads. In the source study's methods: Using custom Perl scripts, TCR sequences that encoded the same protein were pooled, out-of-frame sequences were dropped, and the abundance of each clonotype was calculated. Any TCR sequence backed by just one read was left out of the analysis. The metrics used to describe the repertoires included Shannon entropy, Gini index, clonality, richness, and the frequency of TCRs shared between repertoires. Using fastp trimming at Q25 and MiXCR clonotype assembly, TCRdb reanalyzed the public sequencing data and kept in-frame beta chains. Rows matching on CDR3 protein sequence are summarized as one entry with the most common DNA and genes. The V and J calls shown here were made by TCRdb, not taken from the authors' results. This sample has about 100,000 distinct CDR3 sequences in its table, and less than 25% of those were observed once. The leading ten clones occupy 4.1% of the sample.

As encoded in the germline V gene, CDR1 is SNHLY while CDR2 is FYNNEI. Trimming costs V 6 bases and J 4 bases, and their ends lie 17 bases apart. The CDR3 goes from the cysteine to the phenylalanine over 15 residues. Here the CDR3 DNA is all that survives: 45 bases in frame from base 1. The clonotype comes from a male donor with prostate cancer. The sequenced sample was PBMCs, obtained after low-dose radiotherapy plus immunotherapy. The chain was built from TRBV2 and TRBJ2-3; TRBD1 is a possible D gene, resting on 6 matching bases. The CDR3 region reads CASRPTGLGADTQYF. At the DNA level, the sequence is TGTGCCAGCAGGCCTACAGGGCTGGGGGCAGATACGCAGTATTTT.